The present T cell receptor (beta chain) was sequenced within a study of blood T cell repertoires in COVID-19. About the study: T cells, B-cell-depleted T cells, or PBMCs supplied cDNA or gDNA.

How the authors handled the data: Estimates of nucleated cell counts were drawn from the amplification of reference gene primers. The assay was immunoSEQ multiplex PCR, and TCRdb's table has in-frame clones only and misses some. The DNA was the basis for D and trimming; V, J and clone size are from that table. Of just over 150,000 clones in the sample, roughly 79% are singletons; the top ten hold approximately 22%. Germline loops: CDR1 MNHEY, CDR2 SVGAGI. V shed 3 bases, J shed 7 bases, and the junction held 7 bases outside the gene matches. The CDR3 runs to 14 residues. Material: peripheral blood. The chain recombines TRBV6-5 with TRBJ1-2; 8 bases are shared with TRBD1. The receptor was isolated from a woman of 80 years or more with acute or convalescent COVID-19. CDR3 in DNA: TGTGCCAGCAGTTATAGATCACAGGGGGTTGGCTACACCTTC. Protein: CASSYRSQGVGYTF.